Each of the 15 T cell receptor beta chains below was sequenced from the same sample in a study of cytomegalovirus exposure and HLA in healthy donors. The PCR was carried out with 60 Vbeta primers and 13 Jbeta primers. Method: immunoSEQ multiplex PCR; TCRdb's copy keeps in-frame clones and lacks some. This table has some 130,000 clones, more than 65% appearing once. Sequencing input: PBMCs. These receptors were collected from a male donor in good health and CMV-seropositive.

The chain uses TRBV6-5 and TRBJ2-2; perhaps TRBD1 as D (6 bases). V was pared by 11 bases and J by 3 bases, with 16 bases between. CDR3 length: 14 amino acids. Looked up from germline, CDR1 is MNHEY and CDR2 is SVGAGI. The CDR3 DNA is TGTGCCCTCAAAAGGGGGACCCACACCGGGGAGCTGTTTTTT. Encoded protein: CALKRGTHTGELFF.

V and J are TRBV7-9 and TRBJ2-2; TRBD2 is a possible D gene (5 bases). Germline CDR1 is SEHNR and CDR2 is FQNEAQ (reference sequence). V shed 5 bases and J shed 6 bases, with 19 bases lying between them. The CDR3 has 16 amino acids. The CDR3 loop reads CASSPRGIGSSGELFF. DNA for the CDR3: TGTGCCAGCAGCCCAAGAGGCATAGGGAGTTCCGGGGAGCTGTTTTTT.

This clone was observed a single time. V gene TRBV7-7 combines with J gene TRBJ2-5, with TRBD1 as a possible D gene (6 bases). Germline V lookup: CDR1 SSHAT, CDR2 FNYEAQ (reference sequence). Trimming took off 3 bases at V and 0 bases at J, with 8 bases between the two ends. This CDR3 contains 14 residues. In nucleotides, the CDR3 is TGTGCCAGCAGCTTGCAGGGGTACCAAGAGACCCAGTACTTC. Translated: CASSLQGYQETQYF.

The V and J genes are TRBV2 and TRBJ2-5, with 8 nucleotides matching TRBD2. The DNA end lines up better with TRBJ2-7; the J call may be wrong. Germline V gene lookup returns CDR1 SNHLY and CDR2 FYNNEI. This CDR3 has 13 amino acids. CDR3 coding DNA: TGTGCCAGAAGATGGCCGACTAGCGACGAGCAGTACTTC. Amino acids: CARRWPTSDEQYF.

The chain has TRBV7-9 and TRBJ2-5, with TRBD2 matching over 8 bases. Losses at the gene ends were 5 bases for V and 7 bases for J; bases not matched to a gene: 12. The CDR3 contains 15 residues. The germline gives CDR1 SEHNR, CDR2 FQNEAQ (reference sequence). This CDR3 is CASSTLPGLEATQYF. The CDR3 DNA follows: TGTGCCAGCAGCACGCTTCCGGGACTAGAAGCGACCCAGTACTTC.

J is TRBJ2-7 and V is TRBV11-1; D ambiguous. Germline assignment: CDR1 SGHAT and CDR2 FQDESV (reference sequence). V shed 4 bases and J shed 12 bases, with 16 bases lying between them. The CDR3 covers 12 residues. CDR3 nucleotide sequence: TGTGCCAGCAGCTCCCAGACGAGGAATCGGTACTTC. Protein sequence: CASSSQTRNRYF.

The rearrangement uses TRBV5-6 and TRBJ1-5, with 8 bases identical to TRBD1. The germline V gene has CDR1 SGHDT and CDR2 YYEEEE. V lost 3 bases and J lost 2; bases outside the gene matches: 7. The CDR3 loop spans 16 amino acids. Here the CDR3 reads CASSSGTGLGNQPQHF. In DNA, the CDR3 is TGTGCCAGCAGCTCCGGGACAGGTCTCGGCAATCAGCCCCAGCATTTT.

The V call is TRBV5-3, the J call TRBJ2-5; possible D gene TRBD1, 6 bases. TRBV5-3 is an ORF, with its function uncertain. The CDR3 consists of 13 residues. Trimming removed 10 bases at V and 4 bases at J, with 17 bases between. This chain's CDR3 is CAWSGEGGETQYF. In DNA, the CDR3 is TGTGCCTGGTCAGGGGAAGGTGGAGAGACCCAGTACTTC.

In regard to this clone: The junction does not match germline at one end; this may be a read error. The rearrangement joins TRBV10-3 to TRBJ2-3, with 10 positions matching TRBD2. Germline V gene sequence: CDR1 ENHRY, CDR2 SYGVKD. This CDR3 region has 12 residues. In DNA form, the CDR3 reads TGTGCCATCAACAATAGCGGGGGGCCTCTTGTTTTT. It is translated as CAINNSGGPLVF.

The chain uses TRBV13 and TRBJ2-7, with 7 positions matching TRBD1. Germline V gives CDR1 PRHDT, CDR2 FYEKMQ (reference sequence). V gave up 5 bases and J gave up 3 bases; unmatched junction bases: 4. The CDR3 is 13 amino acids. In DNA form, the CDR3 reads TGTGCCAGCAGCCCCCCAGGGGGCTACGAGCAGTACTTC. Amino acids: CASSPPGGYEQYF.

The rearrangement joins TRBV11-3 to TRBJ2-2, with D perhaps TRBD1 (5 bases). This CDR3 region has 15 residues. Trimming removed 5 bases at V and 5 bases at J, with 15 bases between. Germline V gene data show CDR1 as SGHNT and CDR2 as YENEEA. CDR3 protein: CASSNTERGTGELFF. The CDR3 DNA follows: TGTGCCAGCAGCAACACCGAAAGGGGTACCGGGGAGCTGTTTTTT.

This chain joins TRBV6-6 and TRBJ1-4; possible D gene TRBD1, 5 bases. This CDR3 comprises 14 residues. The V end lost 6 bases, the J end lost 8 bases, and 16 bases lay between the germline ends. Germline V gives CDR1 MNHNY, CDR2 SVGAGI (reference sequence). The CDR3 DNA is TGTGCCAGCAGGCGGGACCCCCGGGGAGAAAAACTGTTTTTT. Residues: CASRRDPRGEKLFF.

CDR3 sequence (DNA): TGTGCCAGCTCAGGCCAGGACAACTACGAGCAGTACTTC. Amino acid sequence: CASSGQDNYEQYF. The chain employs TRBV18 and TRBJ2-7; maybe TRBD1 (5 bases). V was clipped by 5 bases and J by 3 bases, with 11 bases between them. CDR1 and CDR2 (germline): KGHSH, LQKENI. The CDR3 consists of 13 residues.

The table lists this clone with a count of one. V is TRBV6-1 and J is TRBJ1-5; possibly TRBD1 for D (5 bases). The V gene lost 4 bases and the J gene lost 6 bases, with 10 bases spanning the gap. The germline gives CDR1 MNHNS, CDR2 SASEGT. The CDR3 contains 13 residues. The CDR3 sequence: CASSAGDSQPQHF. CDR3 coding DNA: TGTGCCAGCAGTGCGGGTGACAGTCAGCCCCAGCATTTT.

The chain links TRBV4-2 to TRBJ2-5, with D uncertain. The J call may not be correct, given that the DNA end is closer to TRBJ2-7. CDR1 is LGHNA and CDR2 is YNFKEQ in the germline V gene. The CDR3 is 13 amino acids. This CDR3 reads CASSSGFSYEQYF. DNA of the CDR3: TGTGCCAGCAGTTCCGGTTTCTCCTACGAGCAGTACTTC.